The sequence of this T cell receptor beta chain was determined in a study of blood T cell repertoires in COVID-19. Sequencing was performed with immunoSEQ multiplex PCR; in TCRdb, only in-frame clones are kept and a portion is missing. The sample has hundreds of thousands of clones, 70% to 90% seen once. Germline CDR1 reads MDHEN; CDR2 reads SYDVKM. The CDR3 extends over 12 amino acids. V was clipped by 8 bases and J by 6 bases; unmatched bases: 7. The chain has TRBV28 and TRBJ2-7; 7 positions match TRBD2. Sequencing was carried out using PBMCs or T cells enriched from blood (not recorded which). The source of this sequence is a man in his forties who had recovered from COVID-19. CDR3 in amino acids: CASSGGSFEQYF. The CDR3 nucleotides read TGTGCCAGCTCGGGCGGGAGTTTCGAGCAGTACTTC.